This TCR beta chain originates from a study of Graves' ophthalmopathy and Graves' hyperthyroidism. The CDR3 has 16 amino acids. Germline lookup yields CDR1 LNHNV and CDR2 YYDKDF (reference sequence). After removal of 7 bases from V and 9 bases from J, the junction contained 18 bases not matched to a gene. As the template, RNA transcripts were used to amplify TCR beta CDR3 regions. The first round was an RT-PCR with HTBI primers, and the second round was a multiplex PCR. One entry per CDR3 protein, called by TCRdb with MiXCR from the multiplex PCR reads. Altogether about 1.2 million distinct CDR3 sequences are present, about 40% being singletons, with the ten largest covering around 10%. In this cohort, patients with other autoimmune diseases, uncontrolled infections, pregnancy or lactation were excluded. Comment on this clonotype: Its antigen remains unidentified.

Study-wide points: The model achieved 55% to 71% sensitivity and under 75% specificity for ophthalmopathy progression. Using 13 signatures, a model distinguished ophthalmopathy from stable hyperthyroidism, reaching about 90% sensitivity and roughly 80% specificity. Most expanded thyroid clonotypes above 0.001 frequency also appeared in blood.

The gene calls are TRBV15 and TRBJ2-5; 9 nucleotides match TRBD1. The sample consisted of peripheral blood or thyroid tissue (not recorded which). The receptor was isolated from an adult man with Graves' hyperthyroidism. CDR3 DNA: TGTGCCACCAAGCTACTGGACAGGGGCCTCAGTCAGCCCCAGTACTTC. Residues: CATKLLDRGLSQPQYF.